This T cell receptor (beta chain) was sequenced for a study of cytomegalovirus exposure and HLA in healthy donors. PCR amplification relied on 60 Vbeta primers (plus 13 Jbeta primers). Method: immunoSEQ multiplex PCR; TCRdb's copy keeps in-frame clones and lacks some. The repertoire table contains 50,000 or so clones. On this clone: Its cognate antigen is unknown.

Germline lookup yields CDR1 MNHNS and CDR2 SASEGT. This CDR3 has 16 residues. Trimming took 4 bases from V and 4 from J; bases not matched to a gene: 12. Study-level points and caveats: Donors belonging to an Asian-associated ancestry cluster reportedly showed fewer N-insertions in productive TCRs than the approximately 670-donor mean, according to what a later analysis found.

The V gene is TRBV6-1, the J gene TRBJ1-1, with 7 bases identical to TRBD1. The sequencing sample was made of PBMCs. The origin of this receptor is a woman aged 18-29 years in good health and CMV-seronegative. In DNA, the CDR3 is TGTGCCAGCAGTGGAGGTCGAGGGCAGGGGGGCACTGAAGCTTTCTTT. This encodes CASSGGRGQGGTEAFF.